This is a list of T cell receptor beta chains from one sample in a study of blood T cell repertoires in COVID-19. The method was immunoSEQ multiplex PCR; TCRdb's version includes in-frame clones alone and lacks a portion of them. The table has tens of thousands of clones, around nine tenths seen once. Sequences were obtained from peripheral blood. Receptors originate from a woman aged 55-69 years with COVID-19, enrolled during active disease. Each CDR3 is given with its conserved first and last residue. Fields, in order: CDR3 length, clone size, J gene, D gene, V gene, CDR3 DNA, CDR3 protein. D genes are given only for firm matches. Expanded clones get a size class; other rows say once, few or many, or leave the size out.

19 | - | TRBJ1-3 | TRBD1 | TRBV19 | TGTGCCAGTAGTAAAGGACAGGGGCAAGGGGTATCTCTGGAAAACACCATATATTTT | CASSKGQGQGVSLENTIYF
14 | - | TRBJ2-7 | - | TRBV6-5 | TGTGCCAGCAGTTACTTAGATAGCTCCTACGAGCAGTACTTC | CASSYLDSSYEQYF
14 | - | TRBJ1-5 | - | TRBV11-2 | TGTGCCAGCAGCTCCCAGGGTAGCAATCAGCCCCAGCATTTT | CASSSQGSNQPQHF
17 | - | TRBJ1-5 | - | TRBV4-1 | TGCGCCAGCAGCCAAGCCAACTTGGGGGCGCGAGGTCAGCCCCAGCATTTT | CASSQANLGARGQPQHF
12 | - | TRBJ2-1 | - | TRBV7-2 | TGTGCCAGCAGCCGACTGAACAATGAGCAGTTCTTC | CASSRLNNEQFF
19 | - | TRBJ2-2 | TRBD2 | TRBV19 | TGTGCCAGTAGTATATCCGCTAGCGGGAGGGTATCGAACACCGGGGAGCTGTTTTTT | CASSISASGRVSNTGELFF
16 | - | TRBJ2-3 | TRBD1 | TRBV24-1 | TGTGCCACCAGTCCCGGACAGGGTGGGTATACAGATACGCAGTATTTT | CATSPGQGGYTDTQYF
14 | - | TRBJ1-2 | - | TRBV6-5 | TGTGCCTTACGAAGAAACAGGTCCCTCTATGGCTACACCTTC | CALRRNRSLYGYTF
14 | - | TRBJ2-6 | - | TRBV3-1/TRBV3-2 | TGTGCCAGCTCTCTAGGGGCGGGGGCCAACGTCCTGACTTTC | CASSLGAGANVLTF
14 | - | TRBJ1-2 | - | TRBV7-9 | TGTGCCAGCAGCTTAAATCTTGAGAGTTCTGGCTACACCTTC | CASSLNLESSGYTF
12 | - | TRBJ2-3 | - | TRBV10-1 | TGCGCCAGCAGCGTAACTACAGATACGCAGTATTTT | CASSVTTDTQYF
15 | - | TRBJ1-4 | - | TRBV7-7 | TGTGCTAGCAGCTTAAATCCGACGGGGAATGAAAAACTGTTTTTT | CASSLNPTGNEKLFF
12 | - | TRBJ2-7 | - | TRBV2 | TGTGCCAGCGTGCCGACAGGCTACGAGCAGTACTTC | CASVPTGYEQYF
14 | few | TRBJ2-2 | - | TRBV29-1 | TGCAGCGCTCTCCCGGGACTGAACACCGGGGAGCTGTTTTTT | CSALPGLNTGELFF
17 | - | TRBJ2-2 | - | TRBV5-1 | TGCGCCAGCAGCCCGGACTCGTGGGGGGTGAACACCGGGGAGCTGTTTTTT | CASSPDSWGVNTGELFF
15 | - | TRBJ2-7 | TRBD1 | TRBV15 | TGTGCCACCAGCAGCGTGGACAGGCCTATCTACGAGCAGTACTTC | CATSSVDRPIYEQYF
14 | - | TRBJ2-7 | - | TRBV21-1 | TGTGCCAGCACTAGCGGGCCTCACTTTCACGAGCAGTACTTC | CASTSGPHFHEQYF
14 | - | TRBJ1-2 | - | TRBV5-6 | TGTGCCAGCAGCTATCAGGGGCTGAACCATGGCTACACCTTC | CASSYQGLNHGYTF
14 | - | TRBJ2-1 | - | TRBV29-1 | TGCAGCGTTCTCGCGCGGGGCCCCAACAATGAGCAGTTCTTC | CSVLARGPNNEQFF
13 | - | TRBJ2-7 | TRBD1 | TRBV7-8 | TGTGCCAGTACGGACAGGGGTTCCTACGAGCAGTACTTC | CASTDRGSYEQYF
15 | - | TRBJ2-7 | TRBD1 | TRBV11-2 | TGTGCCAGCAGCTACTCGACAGGGGGACCCTACGAGCAGTACTTC | CASSYSTGGPYEQYF
16 | - | TRBJ2-2 | - | TRBV5-1 | TGCGCCAGCAGCTTGATTCCAGGGGGAGGCACCGGGGAGCTGTTTTTT | CASSLIPGGGTGELFF
14 | - | TRBJ2-7 | - | TRBV24-1 | TGTGCCACCAGTGATCCGACTAGAAGCTACGAGCAGTACTTC | CATSDPTRSYEQYF
15 | - | TRBJ1-2 | - | TRBV9 | TGTGCCAGCAGCGTTCGTGGCGGTGGTACCTATGGCTACACCTTC | CASSVRGGGTYGYTF
12 | - | TRBJ2-7 | TRBD1 | TRBV2 | TGTGCCAGCAGAACAGGGGGATACGAGCAGTACTTC | CASRTGGYEQYF
15 | - | TRBJ2-7 | - | TRBV15 | TGTGCCACCAGCCGATTCGGACAGCCCCTCAACGAGCAGTACTTC | CATSRFGQPLNEQYF
13 | - | TRBJ2-1 | - | TRBV5-1 | TGCGCCAGCAGCTTGGGGACTAACAATGAGCAGTTCTTC | CASSLGTNNEQFF
14 | - | TRBJ2-1 | - | TRBV6-5 | TGTGCCAGCATCCTCACAGTCTCCTACAATGAGCAGTTCTTC | CASILTVSYNEQFF
14 | - | TRBJ2-7 | - | TRBV7-3 | TGTGCCAGCAGCTTAGGCGGGGTTACCTACGAGCAGTACTTC | CASSLGGVTYEQYF
16 | few | TRBJ2-4 | - | TRBV15 | TGTGCCACCAGCAGAGATCAGGGCCCAGCCAAAAACATTCAGTACTTC | CATSRDQGPAKNIQYF
13 | once | TRBJ1-1 | - | TRBV5-1 | TGCGCCAGCAGCTTCAAAGGGGACACTGAAGCTTTCTTT | CASSFKGDTEAFF
15 | - | TRBJ1-5 | - | TRBV6-1 | TGTGCCAGCAGTGAAGCGAGGGCAGCGGGGCTGCCCCAGCATTTT | CASSEARAAGLPQHF
14 | - | TRBJ1-1 | - | TRBV25-1 | TGTGCCAGCAGTGAATGGGGGGGGAACACTGAAGCTTTCTTT | CASSEWGGNTEAFF
17 | - | TRBJ2-1 | TRBD2 | TRBV11-3 | TGTGCCAGCAGCCCACTCGCGGCTAGCGGCCACTACAATGAGCAGTTCTTC | CASSPLAASGHYNEQFF
13 | once | TRBJ2-3 | - | TRBV24-1 | TGTGCCACCAAAAACACAGTCACAGATACGCAGTATTTT | CATKNTVTDTQYF
16 | - | TRBJ1-5 | TRBD1 | TRBV6-5 | TGTGCCAGCAGTTCTCGCCCGACAGGGGTCAATCAGCCCCAGCATTTT | CASSSRPTGVNQPQHF
14 | - | TRBJ2-1 | - | TRBV6-5 | TGTGCCAGCAGAGTCAGGGGCCGTGGCAATGAGCAGTTCTTC | CASRVRGRGNEQFF
13 | - | TRBJ1-3 | - | TRBV9 | TGTGCCAGCAGCGTTGACTCGGGGTACACCATATATTTT | CASSVDSGYTIYF
13 | - | TRBJ1-1 | - | TRBV24-1 | TGTGCCACCAGTATGGGCAGGTCGACTGAAGCTTTCTTT | CATSMGRSTEAFF
15 | - | TRBJ1-1 | - | TRBV6-6 | TGTGCCAGCACCCGGGCGGGACGGGCGAACACTGAAGCTTTCTTT | CASTRAGRANTEAFF
14 | - | TRBJ2-7 | TRBD1 | TRBV11-2 | TGTGCCAGCAGCCTAGGGGGACAGGGGTACGAGCAGTACTTC | CASSLGGQGYEQYF
16 | - | TRBJ2-1 | TRBD2 | TRBV6-4 | TGTGCCAGCAGTGCTAGCGGACATAGCTCCTACAATGAGCAGTTCTTC | CASSASGHSSYNEQFF
15 | - | TRBJ2-7 | TRBD1 | TRBV14 | TGTGCCAGCAGCCAAGAGACAGGGTGGTCCTACGAGCAGTACTTC | CASSQETGWSYEQYF
14 | - | TRBJ1-1 | - | TRBV30 | TGTGCCTGGAGTGTTGAGGCAAGGAACACTGAAGCTTTCTTT | CAWSVEARNTEAFF